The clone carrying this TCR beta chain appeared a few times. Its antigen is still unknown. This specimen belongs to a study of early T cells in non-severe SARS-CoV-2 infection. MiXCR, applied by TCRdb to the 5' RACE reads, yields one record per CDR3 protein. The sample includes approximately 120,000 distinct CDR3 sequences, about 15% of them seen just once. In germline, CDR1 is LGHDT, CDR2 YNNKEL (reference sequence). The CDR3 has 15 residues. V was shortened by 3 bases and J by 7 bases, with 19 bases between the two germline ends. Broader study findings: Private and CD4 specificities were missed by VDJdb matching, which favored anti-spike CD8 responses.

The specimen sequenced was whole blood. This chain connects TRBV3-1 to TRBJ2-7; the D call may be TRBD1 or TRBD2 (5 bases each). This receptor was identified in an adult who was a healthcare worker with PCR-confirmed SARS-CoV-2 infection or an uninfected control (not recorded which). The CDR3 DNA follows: TGTGCCAGCAGCCAGGGACCCATAGACAGAGAAGAGCAGTACTTC. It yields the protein CASSQGPIDREEQYF.